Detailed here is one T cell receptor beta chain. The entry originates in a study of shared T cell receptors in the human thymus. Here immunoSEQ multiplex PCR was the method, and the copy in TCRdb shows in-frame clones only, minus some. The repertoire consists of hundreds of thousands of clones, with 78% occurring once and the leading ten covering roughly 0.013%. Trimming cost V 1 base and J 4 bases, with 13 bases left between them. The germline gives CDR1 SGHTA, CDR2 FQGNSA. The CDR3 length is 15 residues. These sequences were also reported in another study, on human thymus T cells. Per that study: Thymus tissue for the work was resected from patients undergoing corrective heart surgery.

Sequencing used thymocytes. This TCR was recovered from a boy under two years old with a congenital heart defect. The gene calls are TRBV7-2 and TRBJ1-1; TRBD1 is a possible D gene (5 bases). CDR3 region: CASSLGPGVSTEAFF. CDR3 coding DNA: TGTGCCAGCAGCTTAGGTCCGGGGGTGAGCACTGAAGCTTTCTTT.